This is a list of T cell receptor beta chains from one sample in a study of T cell responses to AZD1222 COVID-19 vaccine. Method: immunoSEQ multiplex PCR; TCRdb's copy keeps in-frame clones and lacks some. This sample carries more than 110,000 clones, roughly 90% of them seen once, and the ten largest clones take just over 3%. This specimen consisted of peripheral blood, obtained on day 0 of AZD1222 vaccination. The source of these receptors is an adult in good health. The CDR3 runs from the conserved cysteine through the conserved F or W. The D gene is left open where the match is weak. Clone size is not always given. Where it is, it says once, few, many or a class for expanded clones.

d_gene: .
abundance: .
len: 12
j_gene: TRBJ2-2
v_gene: TRBV28
CDR3aa: CASRKSGGELFF
CDR3nt: TGTGCCAGCAGGAAGTCGGGCGGGGAGCTGTTTTTT

d_gene: .
abundance: .
len: 15
j_gene: TRBJ2-7
v_gene: TRBV9
CDR3aa: CASSVRTTTIYEQYF
CDR3nt: TGTGCCAGCAGCGTCCGGACAACTACCATCTACGAGCAGTACTTC

d_gene: TRBD2
abundance: .
len: 16
j_gene: TRBJ2-5
v_gene: TRBV6-6
CDR3aa: CASSRRPAGFQETQYF
CDR3nt: TGTGCCAGCAGTCGCCGACCAGCGGGGTTCCAAGAGACCCAGTACTTC

d_gene: .
abundance: .
len: 14
j_gene: TRBJ1-3
v_gene: TRBV29-1
CDR3aa: CSVEGDFSGNTIYF
CDR3nt: TGCAGCGTTGAGGGGGACTTCTCTGGAAACACCATATATTTT

d_gene: .
abundance: .
len: 15
j_gene: TRBJ2-5
v_gene: TRBV7-2
CDR3aa: CASSPRGGAQETQYF
CDR3nt: TGTGCCAGCAGCCCCAGGGGAGGAGCCCAAGAGACCCAGTACTTC

d_gene: .
abundance: .
len: 13
j_gene: TRBJ2-7
v_gene: TRBV29-1
CDR3aa: CSVGHRVGAEQYF
CDR3nt: TGCAGCGTTGGGCACAGGGTTGGGGCCGAGCAGTACTTC

d_gene: TRBD1
abundance: .
len: 14
j_gene: TRBJ2-1
v_gene: TRBV18
CDR3aa: CASSPTGARNEQFF
CDR3nt: TGTGCCAGCTCACCCACAGGGGCGAGGAATGAGCAGTTCTTC

d_gene: .
abundance: .
len: 15
j_gene: TRBJ1-5
v_gene: TRBV25-1
CDR3aa: CASSESGSGNQPQHF
CDR3nt: TGTGCCAGCAGTGAATCAGGATCGGGCAATCAGCCCCAGCATTTT

d_gene: .
abundance: .
len: 17
j_gene: TRBJ1-1
v_gene: TRBV5-1
CDR3aa: CASSLGGGRNKHTEAFF
CDR3nt: TGCGCCAGCAGCTTGGGTGGGGGCCGCAATAAACACACTGAAGCTTTCTTT

d_gene: .
abundance: few
len: 11
j_gene: TRBJ1-1
v_gene: TRBV6-5
CDR3aa: CASRSADEAFF
CDR3nt: TGTGCCAGCAGGTCCGCTGATGAAGCTTTCTTT

d_gene: TRBD1
abundance: .
len: 15
j_gene: TRBJ2-5
v_gene: TRBV5-4
CDR3aa: CASRLTGQAGETQYF
CDR3nt: TGTGCCAGCAGACTGACAGGACAGGCAGGAGAGACCCAGTACTTC

d_gene: .
abundance: .
len: 14
j_gene: TRBJ1-4
v_gene: TRBV24-1
CDR3aa: CATNAGGENEKLFF
CDR3nt: TGTGCCACCAACGCCGGCGGGGAAAATGAAAAACTGTTTTTT

d_gene: TRBD1
abundance: .
len: 18
j_gene: TRBJ1-6
v_gene: TRBV5-1
CDR3aa: CASSSGQGVGTYNSPLHF
CDR3nt: TGCGCCAGCAGCTCCGGACAGGGGGTAGGCACCTATAATTCACCCCTCCACTTT

d_gene: TRBD2
abundance: .
len: 16
j_gene: TRBJ2-3
v_gene: TRBV28
CDR3aa: CASTSSGGIQRDTQYF
CDR3nt: TGTGCCAGCACCTCTTCGGGAGGGATCCAGCGAGATACGCAGTATTTT

d_gene: .
abundance: .
len: 12
j_gene: TRBJ1-2
v_gene: TRBV4-1
CDR3aa: CASSKSGGGYTF
CDR3nt: TGCGCCAGCAGCAAATCGGGCGGTGGCTACACCTTC

d_gene: TRBD2
abundance: .
len: 15
j_gene: TRBJ2-1
v_gene: TRBV7-9
CDR3aa: CASSLAGLGLNEQFF
CDR3nt: TGTGCCAGCAGCTTAGCGGGACTAGGGCTGAATGAGCAGTTCTTC

d_gene: .
abundance: .
len: 17
j_gene: TRBJ1-1
v_gene: TRBV27
CDR3aa: CASSFGSGQEGDTEAFF
CDR3nt: TGTGCCAGCAGCTTCGGATCGGGGCAGGAGGGGGACACTGAAGCTTTCTTT

d_gene: .
abundance: .
len: 17
j_gene: TRBJ1-1
v_gene: TRBV21-1
CDR3aa: CASSKAGISGGNTEAFF
CDR3nt: TGTGCCAGCAGCAAAGCTGGGATATCCGGGGGGAACACTGAAGCTTTCTTT

d_gene: .
abundance: .
len: 12
j_gene: TRBJ2-7
v_gene: TRBV29-1
CDR3aa: CSVAPRQFEQYF
CDR3nt: TGCAGCGTTGCTCCCAGACAGTTCGAGCAGTACTTC

d_gene: TRBD2
abundance: .
len: 14
j_gene: TRBJ2-3
v_gene: TRBV7-2
CDR3aa: CASSLRLAGAAQYF
CDR3nt: TGTGCCAGCAGCCTCAGACTAGCGGGAGCGGCGCAGTATTTT

d_gene: .
abundance: few
len: 15
j_gene: TRBJ1-5
v_gene: TRBV6-5
CDR3aa: CASTSRGDNNQPQHF
CDR3nt: TGTGCCAGCACTTCTAGGGGGGACAATAATCAGCCCCAGCATTTT

d_gene: .
abundance: .
len: 9
j_gene: TRBJ2-1
v_gene: TRBV7-9
CDR3aa: CASGVEQFF
CDR3nt: TGTGCCAGCGGGGTCGAGCAGTTCTTC

d_gene: TRBD1
abundance: .
len: 16
j_gene: TRBJ2-7
v_gene: TRBV3-1/TRBV3-2
CDR3aa: CASSQSRTGGRYEQYF
CDR3nt: TGTGCCAGCAGCCAATCCCGGACAGGGGGCAGGTACGAGCAGTACTTC

d_gene: TRBD2
abundance: .
len: 19
j_gene: TRBJ2-1
v_gene: TRBV19
CDR3aa: CASPAPGLAGAPEGDEQFF
CDR3nt: TGTGCCAGTCCCGCTCCGGGACTAGCGGGAGCCCCCGAGGGGGATGAGCAGTTCTTC

d_gene: .
abundance: .
len: 15
j_gene: TRBJ2-1
v_gene: TRBV7-8
CDR3aa: CASSLAQARSHEQFF
CDR3nt: TGTGCCAGCAGCTTAGCCCAGGCTCGATCCCATGAGCAGTTCTTC